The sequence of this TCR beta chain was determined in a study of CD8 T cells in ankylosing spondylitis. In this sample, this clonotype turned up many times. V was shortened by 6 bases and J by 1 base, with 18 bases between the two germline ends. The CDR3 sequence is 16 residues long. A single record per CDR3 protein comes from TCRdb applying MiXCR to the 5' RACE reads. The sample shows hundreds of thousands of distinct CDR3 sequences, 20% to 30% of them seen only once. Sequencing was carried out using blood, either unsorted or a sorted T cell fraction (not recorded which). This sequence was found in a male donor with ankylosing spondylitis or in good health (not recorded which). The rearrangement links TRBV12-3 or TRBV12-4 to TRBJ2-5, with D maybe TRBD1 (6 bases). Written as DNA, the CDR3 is TGTGCCAGCAGCCTCCGACAGGACAGCACCCAAGAGACCCAGTACTTC. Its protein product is CASSLRQDSTQETQYF.